This T cell receptor (beta chain) is drawn from a study of long-term antiretroviral therapy in people with HIV. The study's findings and limits: Repertoire dominance by clones expanded before ART was seen at all time points.

At minimum, one pre-ART and two post-ART PBMC samples were obtained from each donor. The content of samples before DNA extraction was roughly 0.9-11 million cryopreserved PBMC. Per the germline V gene, CDR1 is SGHTA and CDR2 is FQGNSA. This CDR3 has 14 amino acids. The V and J ends lost 5 bases and 5 bases, in that order; junction bases with no gene match: 5. With regard to this clone: Antigen specificity is unknown.

Survey level was the resolution at which the v3.0 immunoSEQ assay ran. Sequencing used immunoSEQ multiplex PCR; TCRdb keeps in-frame clones, though not all of them. The sample yields about 14,000 clones, roughly 87% seen once. The receptor's source is a man between 40 and 49 years old with HIV. The sequencing used unsorted PBMCs, collected 6.2 years after starting antiretroviral therapy. The V and J genes are TRBV7-2 and TRBJ2-7; 11 bases align to TRBD2. CDR3 nucleotides: TGTGCCAGCAGCACTAGCGGGAGTTCCCACGAGCAGTACTTC. It codes for CASSTSGSSHEQYF.